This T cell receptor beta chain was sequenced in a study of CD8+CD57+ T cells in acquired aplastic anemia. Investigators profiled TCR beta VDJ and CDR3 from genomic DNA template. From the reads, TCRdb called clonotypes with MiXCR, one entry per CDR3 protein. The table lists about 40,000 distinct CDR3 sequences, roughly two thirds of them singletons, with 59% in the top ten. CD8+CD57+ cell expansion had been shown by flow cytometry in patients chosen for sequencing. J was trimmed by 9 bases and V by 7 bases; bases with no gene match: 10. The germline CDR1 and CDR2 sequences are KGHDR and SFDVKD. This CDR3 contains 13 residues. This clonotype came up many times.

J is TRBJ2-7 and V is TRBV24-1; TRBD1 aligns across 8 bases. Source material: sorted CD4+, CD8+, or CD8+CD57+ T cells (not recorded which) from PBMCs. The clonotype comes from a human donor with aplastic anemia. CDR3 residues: CATRSGQGGTQYF. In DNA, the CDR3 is TGTGCCACCAGAAGTGGACAGGGTGGTACGCAGTACTTC.